One and the same sample provided the 29 T cell receptor beta chains below, sequenced in a study of identical twins. MiXCR, applied by TCRdb to the 5' RACE reads, yields one record per CDR3 protein. The data hold 1.5 million to 2 million distinct CDR3 sequences, with more than 30% observed a single time. Sequenced: cord blood. All receptors come from a newborn girl in good health.

The V and J genes are TRBV7-8 and TRBJ2-1; TRBD2 agrees at 12 bases. CDR1 SGHVS and CDR2 FQNEAQ come from the germline V gene. Losses at the gene ends were 1 base for V and 1 base for J; bases not matched to a gene: 11. The CDR3 sequence is 20 residues long. In DNA, the CDR3 is TGTGCCAGCAGCTTAGGGGCTCTAGCGGGGGGGCAAAGGTCCTACAATGAGCAGTTCTTC. It encodes CASSLGALAGGQRSYNEQFF.

The chain links TRBV4-1 to TRBJ2-7; D gene uncertain. The CDR3 loop spans 14 amino acids. Between the trimmed V and J ends, which lost 0 bases and 3 bases, there was a span of 9 bases. The germline CDR1 and CDR2 sequences are MGHRA and YSYEKL. CDR3 region: CASSQEVADYEQYF. CDR3 bases: TGCGCCAGCAGCCAAGAGGTTGCGGACTACGAGCAGTACTTC.

This clonotype was found a few times. The gene calls are TRBV21-1 and TRBJ2-1; the table's D call, TRBD2, was not checked against the DNA. TRBV21-1 has pseudogene status. CDR3 size: 16 residues. CDR3 in amino acids: CASSKGLALSYNEQFF. The CDR3, as DNA: TGTGCCAGCAGCAAAGGACTAGCGCTATCCTACAATGAGCAGTTCTTC.

This clonotype turned up a few times. The V gene is TRBV12-3 or TRBV12-4, the J gene TRBJ1-1, with unresolved D. The ends were cut back, 2 bases at V and 7 bases at J, with 11 bases in the middle. The CDR3 covers 13 residues. The CDR3 loop is CASSLRTPIEAFF. As DNA, the CDR3 is TGTGCCAGCAGTTTACGGACGCCAATTGAAGCTTTCTTT.

This clonotype occurred once. A much larger clone lies a single base off, so this may be a read error. The chain recombines TRBV13 with TRBJ1-1, with D unclear. The CDR3 has 14 amino acids. Germline V gives CDR1 PRHDT, CDR2 FYEKMQ (reference sequence). As DNA, the CDR3 is TGTGCCAGCAGCTTAGGGGGCACTAACATTGAAGCTTTCTTT. Translated: CASSLGGTNIEAFF.

The chain employs TRBV5-5 and TRBJ2-1; D call uncertain. The germline CDR1 and CDR2 sequences are SGHKS and YYEKEE (reference sequence). V lost 0 bases and J 9 bases, leaving 4 bases between the germline ends. This CDR3 has 11 residues. The CDR3 DNA reads TGTGCCAGCAGCTTGGTTACTGAGCAGTTCTTC. This encodes CASSLVTEQFF.

This sequence joins TRBV7-9 and TRBJ1-2; D is undetermined. The CDR3 spans 14 residues. Trimming removed 1 base at V and 4 bases at J, with 10 bases between. The germline V gene has CDR1 SEHNR and CDR2 FQNEAQ (reference sequence). The CDR3 nucleotides read TGTGCCAGCAGCTTAGGCGAGGTGGGCTATGGCTACACCTTC. This translates into CASSLGEVGYGYTF.

The rearrangement links TRBV10-3 to TRBJ2-5, with 11 bases aligning to TRBD2. V was clipped by 8 bases and J by 2 bases; unmatched bases: 7. CDR3 size: 15 residues. CDR1 ENHRY and CDR2 SYGVKD come from the germline V gene. The CDR3 DNA is TGTGCCATCCGGGGGACTAGCGGAGTTCAAGAGACCCAGTACTTC. The encoded protein is CAIRGTSGVQETQYF.

The chain has TRBV3-1 and TRBJ1-2, with D possibly matching TRBD1 (6 bases). Germline V lookup: CDR1 LGHDT, CDR2 YNNKEL (reference sequence). The V end lost 0 bases, the J end lost 9 bases, and 20 bases lay between the germline ends. The CDR3 is 16 amino acids. This CDR3 is CASSQDGGRQLGRYTF. The DNA for the CDR3 is TGTGCCAGCAGCCAAGATGGGGGCCGACAGCTCGGACGCTACACCTTC.

In this sample, this clonotype turned up many times. The chain combines TRBV29-1 with TRBJ2-4; D not certain. V was clipped by 6 bases and J by 8 bases, with 11 bases between them. The CDR3 loop spans 11 amino acids. Germline V gene sequence: CDR1 SQVTM, CDR2 ANQGSEA. The CDR3 spells CSVAVADIQYF. DNA for the CDR3: TGCAGCGTCGCTGTCGCAGACATTCAGTACTTC.

V and J are TRBV6-6 and TRBJ1-6; D call uncertain. V was pared by 0 bases and J by 5 bases, with 11 bases between. The germline V gene encodes CDR1 MNHNY and CDR2 SVGAGI (reference sequence). The CDR3 length is 16 residues. The CDR3 sequence: CASSYSVFVDNSPLHF. CDR3 DNA: TGTGCCAGCAGTTACTCGGTCTTTGTGGATAATTCACCCCTCCACTTT.

This clonotype was seen more than once but under ten times. The chain recombines TRBV27 with TRBJ1-1, with 7 nucleotides matching TRBD1. The CDR3 extends over 13 amino acids. From germline, CDR1 is MNHEY and CDR2 SMNVEV (reference sequence). V trimming: 3 bases; J trimming: 9 bases; junction bases outside the gene matches: 7. CDR3 coding DNA: TGTGCCAGCAGTTTCCCCGCAGGGGGGCAAGCTTTCTTT. It codes for CASSFPAGGQAFF.

The table lists this clonotype with a few counts. The V gene is TRBV5-1, the J gene TRBJ2-1; 10 nucleotides align to TRBD2. Germline loops: CDR1 SGHRS, CDR2 YFSETQ. V dropped 1 base and J dropped 6; count of bases not matched to a gene: 7. This CDR3 spans 16 amino acids. The CDR3 DNA sequence: TGCGCCAGCAGCTTGCGAGCGGGAGGGCCAGGCAATGAGCAGTTCTTC. Protein product: CASSLRAGGPGNEQFF. The full variable domain, in which reference TRBV5-1 and TRBJ2-1 provide the parts outside the CDR3, is KAGVTQTPRYLIKTRGQQVTLSCSPISGHRSVSWYQQTPGQGLQFLFEYFSETQRNKGNFPGRFSGRQFSNSRSEMNVSTLELGDSALYLCASSLRAGGPGNEQFFGPGTRLTVL.

The V and J genes are TRBV7-6 and TRBJ1-1; TRBD1 aligns across 7 bases. Losses at the gene ends were 5 bases for V and 3 bases for J; bases not matched to a gene: 9. The CDR3 is made up of 15 amino acids. Looked up from germline, CDR1 is SGHVS and CDR2 is FNYEAQ. This CDR3 is CASSPSTGEDTEAFF. The CDR3 DNA sequence: TGTGCCAGCAGCCCCTCAACAGGGGAGGACACTGAAGCTTTCTTT.

The chain combines TRBV9 with TRBJ2-1, with TRBD2 matching 13 bases. The end of the DNA is better explained by TRBJ2-7, so the J call may be wrong. The germline V gene encodes CDR1 SGDLS and CDR2 YYNGEE. The CDR3 runs 16 residues. CDR3 sequence: CASSRTSGGSYNEQYF. For the CDR3, the DNA is TGTGCCAGCAGTCGGACTAGCGGGGGCTCCTACAATGAGCAGTACTTC.

The rearrangement links TRBV6-1 to TRBJ2-1; D call uncertain. The germline V gene encodes CDR1 MNHNS and CDR2 SASEGT. The CDR3 consists of 13 residues. The ends were cut back, 5 bases at V and 3 bases at J, with 8 bases in the middle. This CDR3 is CASSNGYYNEQFF. The CDR3 DNA is TGTGCCAGCAGTAACGGTTACTACAATGAGCAGTTCTTC.

This clonotype has more than one count but fewer than ten. V usage is TRBV3-1 and J usage is TRBJ1-2, with TRBD1 identical over 7 bases. Germline V lookup: CDR1 LGHDT, CDR2 YNNKEL (reference sequence). V shed 1 base and J 5 bases; nucleotides not matched to a gene: 10. The CDR3 sequence is 16 residues long. The CDR3: CASSQGALTGSYGYTF. As DNA, the CDR3 is TGTGCCAGCAGCCAAGGGGCCCTGACAGGGTCGTATGGCTACACCTTC.

The chain links TRBV5-1 to TRBJ2-3; 9 nucleotides line up with TRBD2. Trimming cost V 2 bases and J 6 bases; bases outside gene matches: 10. Looked up from germline, CDR1 is SGHRS and CDR2 is YFSETQ. This CDR3 spans 16 amino acids. In DNA, the CDR3 is TGCGCCAGCAGCTTCGGTCTAGCGGGGTCCGGCGATACGCAGTATTTT. This translates into CASSFGLAGSGDTQYF.

This clonotype was found a few times. The rearrangement links TRBV28 to TRBJ2-5; 10 bases agree with TRBD2. This CDR3 region has 18 residues. Trimming cost V 2 bases and J 11 bases; bases outside gene matches: 20. CDR1 and CDR2 (germline): MDHEN, SYDVKM. The CDR3 region has the DNA TGTGCCAGCAGTTTAGCGGTGATCAGGAGCGGGAGGGTTAATGAGCAGTACTTC. Translated, it gives CASSLAVIRSGRVNEQYF.

The table lists this clonotype with a count of one. The chain links TRBV11-2 to TRBJ2-2, with D possibly TRBD2 on 6 matching bases. This CDR3 is built from 16 residues. The germline CDR1 and CDR2 sequences are SGHAT and FQNNGV. V lost 2 bases and J 5 bases, leaving 15 bases between the germline ends. The CDR3 here is CASSLLRGRRTGELFF. The CDR3 nucleotides are TGTGCCAGCAGCTTATTGCGGGGTAGGAGGACCGGGGAGCTGTTTTTT.

This chain joins TRBV19 and TRBJ2-4, with a possible D match to TRBD1 (6 bases). The end of the DNA fits TRBJ2-7 better, so the J call may be wrong. The CDR3 runs to 16 residues. Germline loops: CDR1 LNHDA, CDR2 SQIVND (reference sequence). CDR3 protein: CASSTLTGPASYEQYF. The DNA of the CDR3 is TGTGCCAGTAGTACCCTGACAGGTCCCGCCTCCTACGAGCAGTACTTC.

This clonotype turned up a few times. A much bigger clone sits one base away, suggesting this may be a read error. V and J are TRBV27 and TRBJ2-2, with TRBD2 matching over 7 bases. The ends lost 6 bases at V and 1 base at J; junction bases unmatched: 5. The germline V gene has CDR1 MNHEY and CDR2 SMNVEV (reference sequence). There are 15 residues in the CDR3. CDR3 bases: TGTGCCAGCAGCCGGACTAGGGGGAACACCGGGGAGCTGTTTTTT. Protein product: CASSRTRGNTGELFF.

The genes are TRBV10-3 and TRBJ1-3; unclear D gene. This CDR3 is built from 13 residues. Trimming removed 3 bases at V and 5 bases at J, with 8 bases between. Per germline, CDR1 ENHRY and CDR2 SYGVKD. CDR3 sequence: CAISEEKRNTIYF. Written as DNA, the CDR3 is TGTGCCATCAGTGAAGAGAAGCGAAACACCATATATTTT.

This clonotype was counted a few times. This chain links TRBV20-1 with TRBJ2-1; 11 positions agree with TRBD2. Germline values: CDR1 DFQATT, CDR2 SNEGSKA (reference sequence). Germline trimming cut 1 base from V and 0 bases from J; bases unmatched to any gene: 5. The CDR3 consists of 17 residues. The CDR3 region is CSARVSSGGPSYNEQFF. CDR3 in DNA: TGCAGTGCTAGAGTCTCTAGCGGGGGGCCCTCCTACAATGAGCAGTTCTTC.

V is TRBV6-1 and J is TRBJ2-7, with no clear D. V shed 1 base and J shed 7 bases, with 17 bases lying between them. CDR1 and CDR2 (germline): MNHNS, SASEGT. CDR3 size: 15 residues. This CDR3 reads CASSEVMRSYNEQYF. The CDR3, as DNA: TGTGCCAGCAGTGAAGTCATGCGCTCCTACAATGAGCAGTACTTC.

V gene TRBV5-1 combines with J gene TRBJ2-1; D may be TRBD1 (6 bases). Per germline, CDR1 SGHRS and CDR2 YFSETQ. V shed 4 bases and J shed 0 bases, with 20 bases lying between them. CDR3 length: 18 amino acids. CDR3 loop: CASSLRGLPSSSYNEQFF. The DNA for the CDR3 is TGCGCCAGCAGCCTCAGGGGTCTCCCCTCGAGCTCCTACAATGAGCAGTTCTTC.

The count of this clonotype is one. The V call is TRBV4-2, the J call TRBJ2-7; tentative D call: TRBD2 (6 bases). Germline-derived CDR1 and CDR2 are LGHNA and YNFKEQ. The V and J ends lost 4 bases and 7 bases respectively, with 20 bases between them. This CDR3 is 15 amino acids long. As DNA, the CDR3 is TGTGCCAGCAGCCCTCGACTAGTTCAAGGCAGTGAGCAGTACTTC. This encodes CASSPRLVQGSEQYF.

This clonotype was counted only a few times. The chain carries TRBV12-3 or TRBV12-4 and TRBJ1-2; D unresolved. This CDR3 region has 13 residues. Trimming left V 3 bases short and J 6 bases short, with 11 bases between. CDR3 sequence (DNA): TGTGCCAGCAGTTTGCGGTCAGCCCATGGCTACACCTTC. Amino acids: CASSLRSAHGYTF.

The gene calls are TRBV25-1 and TRBJ2-2, with a possible D match to TRBD1 (5 bases). There are 14 residues in the CDR3. CDR1 and CDR2 (germline): MGHDK, SYGVNS. V lost 4 bases and J 7 bases, leaving 13 bases between the germline ends. The CDR3 region is CASSGAGSIGELFF. The CDR3 region has the DNA TGTGCCAGCAGTGGGGCAGGGTCAATCGGGGAGCTGTTTTTT.